This passage covers 18 T cell receptor beta chains from one sample sequenced in a study of blood T cell repertoires in COVID-19. Clones were sequenced by immunoSEQ multiplex PCR, and TCRdb holds only the in-frame ones, with some missing. In the table there are about 160,000 clones, 86% of which are singletons. The specimen sequenced was peripheral blood. The source of these receptors is a woman in her seventies with acute or convalescent COVID-19.

The rearrangement joins TRBV19 to TRBJ2-3; 9 bases are shared with TRBD2. Germline CDR1 is LNHDA and CDR2 is SQIVND (reference sequence). CDR3 length equals 15 residues. V shed 7 bases, J shed 0 bases, and the junction held 5 bases outside the gene matches. The CDR3 sequence is CASKHSGGSTDTQYF. The CDR3 DNA reads TGTGCCAGTAAACATAGCGGGGGAAGCACAGATACGCAGTATTTT.

V and J are TRBV4-2 and TRBJ2-1, with 10 bases matching TRBD2. Germline V gene sequence: CDR1 LGHNA, CDR2 YNFKEQ. There are 16 residues in the CDR3. J gave up 7 bases and V 4 bases, and 10 bases lay outside the gene matches. CDR3: CASSPRAGGPRNEQFF. The CDR3, as DNA: TGTGCCAGCAGCCCCCGAGCGGGAGGGCCGCGGAATGAGCAGTTCTTC.

The V gene is TRBV4-3, the J gene TRBJ1-2; TRBD1 agrees at 9 bases. This CDR3 has 15 amino acids. CDR1 is LGHNA, CDR2 YSLEER, per germline. The trim removed 1 base at V and 4 bases at J, leaving 4 bases unmatched. The CDR3 is CASSQAQGARYGYTF. CDR3 coding DNA: TGCGCCAGCAGCCAAGCACAGGGGGCCCGCTATGGCTACACCTTC.

The chain couples TRBV29-1 to TRBJ2-2, with D tentatively TRBD1 (5 bases). V shed 6 bases and J shed 7 bases, with 15 bases lying between them. Germline loops: CDR1 SQVTM, CDR2 ANQGSEA. The CDR3 is 13 residues long. The CDR3 DNA sequence: TGCAGCGTCAGGGTCGCGGCGCGCGGGGAGCTGTTTTTT. Amino acids: CSVRVAARGELFF.

This clone appeared a few times. The chain recombines TRBV5-1 with TRBJ1-1; D not resolved. This CDR3 spans 14 amino acids. Trimming pared 0 bases from V and 0 bases from J, leaving 6 bases between. Germline CDR1 reads SGHRS; CDR2 reads YFSETQ. The CDR3 DNA is TGCGCCAGCAGCTTGGTGTCAGTGAACACTGAAGCTTTCTTT. Translating it yields CASSLVSVNTEAFF. The full variable domain, rest sourced from reference TRBV5-1 and TRBJ1-1, is KAGVTQTPRYLIKTRGQQVTLSCSPISGHRSVSWYQQTPGQGLQFLFEYFSETQRNKGNFPGRFSGRQFSNSRSEMNVSTLELGDSALYLCASSLVSVNTEAFFGQGTRLTVV.

This clone was detected a few times. The V and J genes are TRBV5-4 and TRBJ2-1; the D gene is possibly TRBD1 (6 bases). Between the trimmed V and J ends, which lost 5 bases and 0 bases, there was a span of 12 bases. The germline V gene encodes CDR1 SGHNT and CDR2 YYREEE (reference sequence). This CDR3 spans 15 amino acids. CDR3: CASRQTGSSYNEQFF. The CDR3 DNA sequence: TGTGCCAGCAGGCAAACAGGGAGCTCCTACAATGAGCAGTTCTTC. Looking up the rest from reference TRBV5-4 and TRBJ2-1 gives the full variable domain: ETGVTQSPTHLIKTRGQQVTLRCSSQSGHNTVSWYQQALGQGPQFIFQYYREEENGRGNFPPRFSGLQFPNYSSELNVNALELDDSALYLCASRQTGSSYNEQFFGPGTRLTVL.

This chain uses TRBV28 with TRBJ1-2; D unresolved. V lost 4 bases and J lost 3, with 21 bases in between. CDR3 length: 17 residues. CDR1 and CDR2 from the germline V gene are MDHEN and SYDVKM. CDR3 in DNA: TGTGCCAGCAGTTCCCGGCCATTACCCAAGCGGGACTATGGCTACACCTTC. Its translation is CASSSRPLPKRDYGYTF.

V and J are TRBV3-1 (or the pseudogene TRBV3-2) and TRBJ2-1; D may be TRBD2 (6 bases). Germline assignment: CDR1 LGHDT and CDR2 YNNKEL (reference sequence). V shed 2 bases and J shed 4 bases, with 12 bases lying between them. CDR3 size: 15 residues. This chain's CDR3 is CASSQPGTSYNEQFF. CDR3 DNA: TGTGCCAGCAGCCAACCTGGGACTTCATACAATGAGCAGTTCTTC.

The chain joins TRBV5-6 to TRBJ1-1; D ambiguous. CDR1 is SGHDT, CDR2 YYEEEE, per germline. CDR3 length: 15 residues. Trimming stripped 2 bases from V and 3 bases from J, with 14 bases between. The CDR3 nucleotides read TGTGCCAGCAGCTTTCTGAGGGATAGGGACACTGAAGCTTTCTTT. It encodes CASSFLRDRDTEAFF.

This rearrangement joins TRBV4-3 to TRBJ1-1, with TRBD1 as a possible D gene (6 bases). Germline V gene data show CDR1 as LGHNA and CDR2 as YSLEER. The germline V and J ends were trimmed by 3 bases and 3 bases, with 8 bases remaining between them. CDR3 length: 13 residues. The CDR3 spells CASSHNRDTEAFF. The CDR3 DNA reads as TGCGCCAGCAGCCACAACAGGGACACTGAAGCTTTCTTT.

J is TRBJ1-2 and V is TRBV6-1; TRBD1 matches 7 bases. This CDR3 has 16 residues. Germline loops: CDR1 MNHNS, CDR2 SASEGT. V trimming: 3 bases; J trimming: 2 bases; junction bases outside the gene matches: 9. The DNA for the CDR3 is TGTGCCAGCAGTGACCTTATGACAGGGTTAAACTATGGCTACACCTTC. Its protein product is CASSDLMTGLNYGYTF.

A note on this clone: A junction end diverges from the germline sequence, so it may reflect a read error. This rearrangement joins TRBV15 to TRBJ2-3; 7 bases line up with TRBD2. CDR1 LNHNV and CDR2 YYDKDF come from the germline V gene (reference sequence). CDR3 length: 12 residues. In DNA form, the CDR3 reads TGTGCCACCAGGAGAGAGGGAGGGACGCAGTATTTT. Translating gives CATRREGGTQYF.

V gene TRBV5-1 combines with J gene TRBJ1-5, with 8 bases that match TRBD1. Germline CDR1 reads SGHRS; CDR2 reads YFSETQ. J was trimmed by 5 bases and V by 4 bases; bases with no gene match: 5. CDR3 size: 14 residues. This CDR3 reads CASSPGQEDQPQHF. The CDR3 nucleotides are TGCGCCAGCAGCCCGGGACAGGAAGATCAGCCCCAGCATTTT.

This clone showed up just a few times. The chain has TRBV10-1 and TRBJ2-2; a weak D match, TRBD2 (5 bases). V dropped 9 bases and J dropped 5 bases, with 13 bases sitting between them. This CDR3 spans 13 amino acids. Germline V lookup: CDR1 WNHNN, CDR2 SYGVQD (reference sequence). The CDR3 sequence is CARADGETGELFF. CDR3 bases: TGCGCCAGAGCGGATGGGGAAACCGGGGAGCTGTTTTTT.

The chain links TRBV2 to TRBJ1-4, with a tentative D call TRBD1 (6 bases). This CDR3 has 12 amino acids. Germline CDR1 SNHLY, CDR2 FYNNEI. V lost 3 bases and J lost 14, with 13 bases in between. CDR3 in DNA: TGTGCCAGCAGTGACCCGACAGGTGCTCTGTTTTTT. Its protein product is CASSDPTGALFF.

The J gene is TRBJ1-1, the V gene TRBV6-5; maybe TRBD1 (5 bases). The length of the CDR3 is 13 residues. V was cut by 6 bases and J by 3 bases, with 11 bases left in between. The germline CDR1 and CDR2 sequences are MNHEY and SVGAGI. CDR3 sequence reads: CASSAEGDTEAFF. CDR3 in DNA: TGTGCCAGCAGCGCGGAAGGGGACACTGAAGCTTTCTTT.

V and J are TRBV29-1 and TRBJ2-2; 12 nucleotides line up with TRBD2. Germline CDR1 SQVTM, CDR2 ANQGSEA. J lost 8 bases, V lost 7 bases, and 8 bases had no gene match. This CDR3 has 14 amino acids. CDR3: CSARLAGVSGELFF. DNA of the CDR3: TGCAGCGCCCGACTAGCGGGGGTTTCTGGGGAGCTGTTTTTT.

V is TRBV6-6 and J is TRBJ1-2; 7 bases fit TRBD1. Germline V gene sequence: CDR1 MNHNY, CDR2 SVGAGI (reference sequence). The J segment lost 6 bases and the V segment lost 4 bases, leaving 5 bases of the junction unmatched. This CDR3 has 13 amino acids. CDR3 loop: CASSSRGRDGYTF. The CDR3 nucleotides are TGTGCCAGCAGTTCGAGGGGGCGGGATGGCTACACCTTC.